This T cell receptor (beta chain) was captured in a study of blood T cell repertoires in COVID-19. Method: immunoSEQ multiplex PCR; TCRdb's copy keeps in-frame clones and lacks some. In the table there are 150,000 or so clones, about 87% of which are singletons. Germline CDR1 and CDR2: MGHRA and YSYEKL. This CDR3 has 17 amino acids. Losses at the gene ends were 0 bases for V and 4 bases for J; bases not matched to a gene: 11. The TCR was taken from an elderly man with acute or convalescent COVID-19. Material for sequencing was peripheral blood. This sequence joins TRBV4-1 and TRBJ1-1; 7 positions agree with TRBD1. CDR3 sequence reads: CASSQDLRQGGFTEAFF. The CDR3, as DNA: TGCGCCAGCAGCCAAGATCTACGGCAGGGGGGATTCACTGAAGCTTTCTTT.